The TCR beta chain described here comes from a study of T cell repertoires in cytomegalovirus infection. J lost 4 bases, V lost 6 bases, and 5 bases had no gene match. The CDR3 runs to 14 residues. TCRdb redid the calling of the reads with MiXCR, one entry per CDR3 protein. The table includes roughly 990,000 distinct CDR3 sequences, approximately 31% detected once. With regard to this clonotype: Its antigen is not known.

The rearrangement joins TRBV12-3 or TRBV12-4 to TRBJ2-5; 10 bases line up with TRBD2. The TCR was taken from a human donor in good health (CMV status not recorded). Some clones in this sample may be carry-over from other donors' samples. Specimen: cultured CD8+ T cells from PBMCs, collected from culture after CMV antigen stimulation. The CDR3: CASSLRTSGETQYF. CDR3 in DNA: TGTGCCAGCAGCCTTAGGACTAGCGGAGAGACCCAGTACTTC.